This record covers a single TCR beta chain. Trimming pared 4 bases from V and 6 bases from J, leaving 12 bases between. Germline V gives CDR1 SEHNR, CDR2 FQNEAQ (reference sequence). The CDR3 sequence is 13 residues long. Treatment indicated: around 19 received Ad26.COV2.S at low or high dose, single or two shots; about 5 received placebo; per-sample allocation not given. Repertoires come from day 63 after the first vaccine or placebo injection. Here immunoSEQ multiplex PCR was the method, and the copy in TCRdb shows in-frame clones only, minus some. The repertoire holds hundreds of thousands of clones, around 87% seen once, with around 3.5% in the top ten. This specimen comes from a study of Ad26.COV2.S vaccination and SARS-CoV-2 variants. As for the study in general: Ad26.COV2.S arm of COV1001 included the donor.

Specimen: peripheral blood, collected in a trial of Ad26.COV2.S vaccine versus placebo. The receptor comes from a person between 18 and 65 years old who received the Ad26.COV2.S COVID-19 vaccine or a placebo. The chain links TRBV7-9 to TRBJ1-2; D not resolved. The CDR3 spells CASSSTWEDGYTF. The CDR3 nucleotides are TGTGCCAGCAGCTCGACCTGGGAGGATGGCTACACCTTC.